Below are 14 T cell receptor beta chains sequenced from a single sample in a study of OX40 agonist ivuxolimab in advanced cancers. Sequenced by immunoSEQ multiplex PCR; TCRdb stores in-frame clones only, minus some. The data show some 34,000 clones, with approximately 84% seen just once and 20% to 25% held by the top ten. The sample consisted of CD4+ or CD8+ T cells sorted from blood, taken in a trial of the OX40 agonist ivuxolimab. Receptors originate from an adult with an advanced solid tumor such as melanoma, head and neck, liver or kidney cancer.

The chain links TRBV5-4 to TRBJ2-2; tentative D call: TRBD2 (7 bases). The germline gives CDR1 SGHNT, CDR2 YYREEE (reference sequence). This CDR3 has 15 amino acids. Trimming left V 4 bases short and J 6 bases short, with 16 bases between. In DNA, the CDR3 is TGTGCCAGCAGCCCCCCCCCGGGGGGCCCCGGGGAGCTGTTTTTT. The encoded protein is CASSPPPGGPGELFF.

The chain recombines TRBV9 with TRBJ2-2; 8 positions agree with TRBD2. The CDR3 is 17 residues long. J gave up 6 bases and V 0 bases, and 10 bases lay outside the gene matches. Germline V gene sequence: CDR1 SGDLS, CDR2 YYNGEE. The CDR3 nucleotides are TGTGCCAGCAGCGTAGGGGGTAGCGGGATCGAAGCCGGGGAGCTGTTTTTT. Its protein is CASSVGGSGIEAGELFF.

In this sample, this clone turned up many times. This CDR3 is CASSEARGFTGELFF. As DNA, the CDR3 is TGCGCCAGCAGTGAGGCCAGGGGGTTCACCGGGGAGCTGTTTTTT. The chain links TRBV10-1 to TRBJ2-2; 7 nucleotides line up with TRBD1. The CDR3 contains 15 residues. V was clipped by 2 bases and J by 4 bases; unmatched bases: 4. Germline V gene sequence: CDR1 WNHNN, CDR2 SYGVQD (reference sequence).

The J gene is TRBJ1-4, the V gene TRBV7-9; tentatively, D is TRBD1 (5 bases). Germline V gene data show CDR1 as SEHNR and CDR2 as FQNEAQ (reference sequence). There are 16 residues in the CDR3. V dropped 5 bases and J dropped 7 bases, with 20 bases sitting between them. DNA of the CDR3: TGTGCCAGCAGCCCCTTCGGTGGGGGGTTTAGTGAAAAACTGTTTTTT. Encoded protein: CASSPFGGGFSEKLFF.

The chain joins TRBV29-1 to TRBJ1-2, with 10 bases aligning to TRBD1. V was clipped by 4 bases and J by 2 bases; unmatched bases: 22. The CDR3 has 20 amino acids. Germline V gene sequence: CDR1 SQVTM, CDR2 ANQGSEA. The CDR3 loop is CSVGAGTGVDLASENYGYTF. The CDR3 bases are TGCAGCGTTGGGGCCGGGACAGGGGTTGATTTAGCCTCCGAAAACTATGGCTACACCTTC.

This chain joins TRBV4-1 and TRBJ2-1; 9 nucleotides agree with TRBD1. J gave up 7 bases and V 4 bases, and 5 bases lay outside the gene matches. CDR1 is MGHRA and CDR2 is YSYEKL in the germline V gene. The CDR3 has 14 residues. The CDR3 here is CASSRLGQGNEQFF. The CDR3, as DNA: TGCGCCAGCAGCCGACTTGGACAGGGGAATGAGCAGTTCTTC.

CDR3: CASSTDGTWGDEQYF. The DNA of the CDR3 is TGTGCCAGCAGCACAGATGGGACCTGGGGAGACGAGCAGTACTTC. V gene TRBV9 combines with J gene TRBJ2-7; D may match TRBD1 or TRBD2 (5 bases each). V was cut by 4 bases and J by 5 bases, with 19 bases left in between. CDR1 and CDR2 (germline): SGDLS, YYNGEE. The CDR3 length is 15 residues.

The count of this clone is one. The rearrangement joins TRBV4-2 to TRBJ2-7; 8 bases agree with TRBD2. Germline trimming cut 0 bases from V and 7 bases from J; bases unmatched to any gene: 11. The V gene's germline CDR1 is LGHNA and CDR2 YNFKEQ. The CDR3 runs to 16 residues. CDR3 sequence reads: CASSQDHQRGPWEQYF. CDR3 coding DNA: TGTGCCAGCAGCCAAGATCACCAGCGGGGGCCTTGGGAGCAGTACTTC.

The chain carries TRBV27 and TRBJ2-1, with D hard to call. The CDR3 extends over 15 amino acids. V shed 7 bases and J shed 4 bases, with 17 bases lying between them. CDR1 is MNHEY, CDR2 SMNVEV, per germline (reference sequence). The CDR3 sequence: CASTPGYHEYNEQFF. For the CDR3, the DNA is TGTGCCAGCACCCCGGGCTACCACGAATACAATGAGCAGTTCTTC.

The genes are TRBV4-2 and TRBJ1-6, with unresolved D. The ends were cut back, 0 bases at V and 3 bases at J, with 9 bases in the middle. Per germline, CDR1 LGHNA and CDR2 YNFKEQ. CDR3 length: 16 residues. The CDR3 region is CASSQEGQHYNSPLHF. The DNA for the CDR3 is TGTGCCAGCAGCCAAGAAGGTCAGCACTATAATTCACCCCTCCACTTT.

V gene TRBV15 combines with J gene TRBJ2-1, with D possibly called TRBD1 or TRBD2 (5 bases each). The germline gives CDR1 LNHNV, CDR2 YYDKDF (reference sequence). Between the trimmed V and J ends, which lost 1 base and 1 base, there was a span of 14 bases. The CDR3 is made up of 17 amino acids. The CDR3 protein is CATSRGSRGPSYNEQFF. DNA for the CDR3: TGTGCCACCAGCAGAGGTTCTCGGGGACCTTCCTACAATGAGCAGTTCTTC.

The chain joins TRBV5-6 to TRBJ1-3; D possibly corresponds to TRBD1 (5 bases). V gave up 7 bases and J gave up 3 bases, with 11 bases separating them. The CDR3 length is 13 residues. Germline CDR1 SGHDT, CDR2 YYEEEE. The CDR3 bases are TGTGCCAGCTGTTTGGGGGATGGAAACACCATATATTTT. Translation: CASCLGDGNTIYF.

This chain connects TRBV7-8 to TRBJ2-1, with 9 bases lining up with TRBD2. This CDR3 spans 17 amino acids. The germline V gene encodes CDR1 SGHVS and CDR2 FQNEAQ. The trim removed 5 bases at V and 3 bases at J, leaving 11 bases unmatched. CDR3 loop: CASSPPRTSDNYNEQFF. The CDR3 DNA reads as TGTGCCAGCAGCCCCCCGAGGACTAGCGACAACTACAATGAGCAGTTCTTC.

The CDR3 region has the DNA TGCGCCAGCAGCCACCTGGACAGGGCTCACGGGGAGCTGTTTTTT. Its protein is CASSHLDRAHGELFF. The chain recombines TRBV4-1 with TRBJ2-2, with 8 bases aligning to TRBD1. CDR1 and CDR2 (germline): MGHRA, YSYEKL. Trimming removed 3 bases from V and 7 bases from J; junction bases left unmatched: 7. The CDR3 is 15 residues long.